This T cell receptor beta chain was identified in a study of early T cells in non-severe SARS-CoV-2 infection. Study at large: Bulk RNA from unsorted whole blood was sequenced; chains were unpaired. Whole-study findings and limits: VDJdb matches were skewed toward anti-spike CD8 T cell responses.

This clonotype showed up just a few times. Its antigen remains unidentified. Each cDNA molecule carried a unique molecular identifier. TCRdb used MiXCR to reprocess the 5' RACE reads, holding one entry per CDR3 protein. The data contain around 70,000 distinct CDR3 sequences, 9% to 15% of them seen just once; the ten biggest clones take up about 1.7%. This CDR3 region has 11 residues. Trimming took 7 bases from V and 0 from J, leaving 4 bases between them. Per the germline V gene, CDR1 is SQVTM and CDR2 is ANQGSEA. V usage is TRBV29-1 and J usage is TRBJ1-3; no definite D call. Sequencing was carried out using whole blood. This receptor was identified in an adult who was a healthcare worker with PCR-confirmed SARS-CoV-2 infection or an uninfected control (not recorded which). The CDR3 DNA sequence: TGCAGCGGGGCCTCTGGAAACACCATATATTTT. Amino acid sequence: CSGASGNTIYF. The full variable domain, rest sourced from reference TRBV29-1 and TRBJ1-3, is SAVISQKPSRDICQRGTSLTIQCQVDSQVTMMFWYRQQPGQSLTLIATANQGSEATYESGFVIDKFPISRPNLTFSTLTVSNMSPEDSSIYLCSGASGNTIYFGEGSWLTVV.